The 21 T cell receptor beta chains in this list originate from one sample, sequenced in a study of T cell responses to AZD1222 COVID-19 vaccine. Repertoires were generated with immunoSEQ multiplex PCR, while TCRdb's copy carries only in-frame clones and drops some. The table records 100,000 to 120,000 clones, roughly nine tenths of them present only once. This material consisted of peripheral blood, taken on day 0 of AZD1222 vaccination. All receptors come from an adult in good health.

CDR3 region: CASSTGTSGSMYEQYF. CDR3 sequence (DNA): TGTGCCAGCAGCACCGGGACTAGCGGGAGTATGTACGAGCAGTACTTC. This chain uses TRBV6-4 with TRBJ2-7; 14 bases agree with TRBD2. Trimming took 6 bases from V and 4 from J; bases not matched to a gene: 8. Germline CDR1 is MRHNA and CDR2 is SNTAGT. This CDR3 region has 16 residues.

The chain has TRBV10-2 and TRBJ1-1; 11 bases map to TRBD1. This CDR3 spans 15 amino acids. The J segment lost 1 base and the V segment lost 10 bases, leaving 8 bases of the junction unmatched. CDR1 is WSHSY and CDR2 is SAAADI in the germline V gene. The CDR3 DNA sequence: TGCGCCACCCACGGGGGACAGGGGGGGAACACTGAAGCTTTCTTT. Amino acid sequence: CATHGGQGGNTEAFF.

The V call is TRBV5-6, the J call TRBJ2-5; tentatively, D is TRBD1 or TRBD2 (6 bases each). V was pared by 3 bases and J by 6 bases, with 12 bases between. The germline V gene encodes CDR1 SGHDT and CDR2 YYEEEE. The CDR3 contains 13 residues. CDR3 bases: TGTGCCAGCAGCTATGGAGGGGGGCAGACCCAGTACTTC. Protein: CASSYGGGQTQYF.

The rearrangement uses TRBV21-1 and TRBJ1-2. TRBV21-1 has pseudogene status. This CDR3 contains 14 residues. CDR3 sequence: CASSKGRASYGYTF. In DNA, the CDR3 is TGTGCCAGCAGCAAGGGCCGGGCTAGCTATGGCTACACCTTC.

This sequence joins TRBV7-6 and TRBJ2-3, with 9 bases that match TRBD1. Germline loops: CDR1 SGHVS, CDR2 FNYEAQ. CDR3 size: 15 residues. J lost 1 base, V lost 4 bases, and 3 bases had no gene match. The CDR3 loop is CASSSRTGGTDTQYF. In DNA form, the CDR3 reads TGTGCCAGCAGCTCCCGGACAGGGGGCACAGATACGCAGTATTTT.

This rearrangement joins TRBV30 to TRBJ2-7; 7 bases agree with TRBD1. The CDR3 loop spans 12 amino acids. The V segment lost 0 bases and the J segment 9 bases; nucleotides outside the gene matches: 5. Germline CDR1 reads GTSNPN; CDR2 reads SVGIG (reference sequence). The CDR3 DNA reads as TGTGCCTGGAGTGTAGACAGGGAGAGGCAGTACTTC. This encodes CAWSVDRERQYF.

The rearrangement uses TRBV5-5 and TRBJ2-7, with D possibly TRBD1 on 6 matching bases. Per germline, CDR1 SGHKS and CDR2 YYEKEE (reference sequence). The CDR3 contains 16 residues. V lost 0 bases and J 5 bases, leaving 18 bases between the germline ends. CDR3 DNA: TGTGCCAGCAGCTTGGAAGAAAAACAGGGATTAGACGAGCAGTACTTC. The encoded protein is CASSLEEKQGLDEQYF.

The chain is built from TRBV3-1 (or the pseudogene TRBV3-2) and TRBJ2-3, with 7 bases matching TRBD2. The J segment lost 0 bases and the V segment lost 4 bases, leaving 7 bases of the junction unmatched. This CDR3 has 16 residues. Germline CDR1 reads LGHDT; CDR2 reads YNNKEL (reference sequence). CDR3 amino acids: CASSPRLAASTDTQYF. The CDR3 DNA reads TGTGCCAGCAGCCCCCGCCTAGCGGCTAGCACAGATACGCAGTATTTT.

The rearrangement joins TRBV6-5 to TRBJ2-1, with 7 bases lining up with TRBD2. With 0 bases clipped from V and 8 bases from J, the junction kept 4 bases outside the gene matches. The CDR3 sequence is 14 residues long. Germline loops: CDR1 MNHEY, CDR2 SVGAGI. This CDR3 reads CASSYSAGAHEQFF. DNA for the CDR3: TGTGCCAGCAGTTACTCTGCGGGAGCGCATGAGCAGTTCTTC.

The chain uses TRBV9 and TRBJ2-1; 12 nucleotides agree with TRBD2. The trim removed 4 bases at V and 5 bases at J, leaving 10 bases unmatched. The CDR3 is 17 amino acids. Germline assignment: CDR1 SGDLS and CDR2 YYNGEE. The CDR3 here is CASSRRPSGRGNNEQFF. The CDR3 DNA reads TGTGCCAGCAGCCGAAGACCTAGCGGGAGGGGGAACAATGAGCAGTTCTTC.

CDR3 protein: CATSFDGNTEAFF. For the CDR3, the DNA is TGTGCCACCAGTTTCGACGGGAACACTGAAGCTTTCTTT. The chain combines TRBV24-1 with TRBJ1-1; D gene uncertain. The V gene's germline CDR1 is KGHDR and CDR2 SFDVKD. V was shortened by 6 bases and J by 1 base, with 8 bases between the two germline ends. The CDR3 extends over 13 amino acids.

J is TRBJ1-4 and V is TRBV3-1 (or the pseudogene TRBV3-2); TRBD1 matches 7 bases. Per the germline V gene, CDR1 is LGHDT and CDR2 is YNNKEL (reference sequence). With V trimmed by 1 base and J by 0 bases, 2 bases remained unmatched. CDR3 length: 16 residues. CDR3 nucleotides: TGTGCCAGCAGCCAAGCAACAGGGGCAACTAATGAAAAACTGTTTTTT. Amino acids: CASSQATGATNEKLFF.

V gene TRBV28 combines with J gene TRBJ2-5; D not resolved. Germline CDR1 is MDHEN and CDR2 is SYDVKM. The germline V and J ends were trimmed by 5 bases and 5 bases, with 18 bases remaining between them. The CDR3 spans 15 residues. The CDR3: CASSAQQQNGETQYF. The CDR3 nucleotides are TGTGCCAGCAGTGCCCAACAGCAAAATGGGGAGACCCAGTACTTC.

The CDR3 is CASSLLVPGLAGGLYEQYF. CDR3 DNA: TGTGCCAGCAGCCTACTAGTCCCGGGACTAGCGGGGGGGCTCTACGAGCAGTACTTC. The genes are TRBV4-2 and TRBJ2-7; 16 bases map to TRBD2. CDR3 length: 19 residues. With 4 bases clipped from V and 3 bases from J, the junction kept 12 bases outside the gene matches. Per the germline V gene, CDR1 is LGHNA and CDR2 is YNFKEQ.

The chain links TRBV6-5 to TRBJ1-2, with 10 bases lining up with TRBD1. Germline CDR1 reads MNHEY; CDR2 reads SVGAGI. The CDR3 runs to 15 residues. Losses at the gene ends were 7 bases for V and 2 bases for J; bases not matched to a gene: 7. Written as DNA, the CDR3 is TGTGCCAGCACCGACCCGGGACAGGGGAACTATGGCTACACCTTC. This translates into CASTDPGQGNYGYTF.

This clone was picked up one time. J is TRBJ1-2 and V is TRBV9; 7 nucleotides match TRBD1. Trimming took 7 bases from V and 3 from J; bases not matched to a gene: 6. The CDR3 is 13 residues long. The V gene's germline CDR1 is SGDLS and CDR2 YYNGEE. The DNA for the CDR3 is TGTGCCAGCGGCCGAACAGGGGACTATGGCTACACCTTC. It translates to CASGRTGDYGYTF.

The CDR3 nucleotides are TGTGCCAGCACCTCGGGGACAGGACTCTACGAGCAGTACTTC. Translating it yields CASTSGTGLYEQYF. This sequence joins TRBV7-9 and TRBJ2-7, with 8 bases identical to TRBD1. Per the germline V gene, CDR1 is SEHNR and CDR2 is FQNEAQ (reference sequence). CDR3 length equals 14 residues. V shed 7 bases, J shed 3 bases, and the junction held 8 bases outside the gene matches.

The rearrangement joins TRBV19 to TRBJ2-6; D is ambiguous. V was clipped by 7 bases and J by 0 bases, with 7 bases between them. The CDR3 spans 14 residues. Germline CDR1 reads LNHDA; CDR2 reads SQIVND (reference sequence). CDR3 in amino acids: CASNTVSGANVLTF. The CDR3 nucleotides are TGTGCCAGTAATACCGTCTCTGGGGCCAACGTCCTGACTTTC.

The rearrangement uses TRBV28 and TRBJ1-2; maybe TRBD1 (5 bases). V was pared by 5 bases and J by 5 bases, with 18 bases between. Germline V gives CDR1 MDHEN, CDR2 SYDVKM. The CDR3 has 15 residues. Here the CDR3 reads CASSGGGRLSYGYTF. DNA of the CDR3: TGTGCCAGCAGTGGGGGGGGACGGTTAAGTTATGGCTACACCTTC.

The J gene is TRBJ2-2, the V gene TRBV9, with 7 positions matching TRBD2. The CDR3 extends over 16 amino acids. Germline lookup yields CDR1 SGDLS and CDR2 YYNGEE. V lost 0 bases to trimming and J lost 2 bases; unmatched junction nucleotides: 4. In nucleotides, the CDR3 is TGTGCCAGCAGCGTAGAACTAGCGATAAACACCGGGGAGCTGTTTTTT. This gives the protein CASSVELAINTGELFF.

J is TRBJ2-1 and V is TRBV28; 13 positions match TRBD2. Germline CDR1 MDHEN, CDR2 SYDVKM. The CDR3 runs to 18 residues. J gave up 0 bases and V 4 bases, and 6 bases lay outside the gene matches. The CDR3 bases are TGTGCCAGCAGTTCCCCGGGACTAGCGGGAAGCTCCTACAATGAGCAGTTCTTC. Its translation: CASSSPGLAGSSYNEQFF.